This T cell receptor beta chain is drawn from a study of blood T cell repertoires in COVID-19. The V gene end was trimmed by 1 base and the J gene end by 1 base; junction bases not matched to a gene: 8. There are 19 residues in the CDR3. Germline V gene sequence: CDR1 LGHDT, CDR2 YNNKEL (reference sequence). TCRdb's table, derived via immunoSEQ multiplex PCR, lists solely in-frame clones and lacks some. The sample includes approximately 92,000 clones, 82% seen only once; the top ten take under 20%. What was sequenced was peripheral blood. This sequence joins TRBV3-1 (or the pseudogene TRBV3-2) and TRBJ2-6, with TRBD1 identical over 9 bases. The receptor's source is a man older than 75 with acute or convalescent COVID-19. The CDR3 protein is CASSQVRTGEVSGANVLTF. DNA of the CDR3: TGTGCCAGCAGCCAAGTCAGGACAGGGGAGGTATCTGGGGCCAACGTCCTGACTTTC.